This T cell receptor (beta chain) was identified during a study of blood T cell repertoires in COVID-19. Across the study: The samples span acute and convalescent COVID-19 from the United States, Italy and Spain.

Sequencing used immunoSEQ multiplex PCR; TCRdb keeps in-frame clones, though not all of them. The sample gives over 350,000 clones, more than 75% of which show up once; approximately 1% is in the top ten. Comment on this clone: The same CDR3 arises from other DNA sequences in this sample as well.

Germline V gene lookup returns CDR1 KGHDR and CDR2 SFDVKD. This CDR3 is built from 11 residues. The ends were cut back, 2 bases at V and 5 bases at J, with 3 bases in the middle. The clonotype comes from a young woman with acute COVID-19. This chain uses TRBV24-1 with TRBJ2-7, with D unclear. Sequencing was carried out using PBMCs or T cells enriched from blood (not recorded which). CDR3 coding DNA: TGTGCCACCAGTGATTATAACGAGCAGTACTTC. It encodes CATSDYNEQYF.